This passage covers 29 T cell receptor beta chains from one sample sequenced in a study of blood T cell repertoires in COVID-19. The repertoire was sequenced with immunoSEQ multiplex PCR; TCRdb's copy has only in-frame clones and lacks some. The sample has approximately 90,000 clones, roughly 80% seen once; the top ten hold roughly 6%. The sample was peripheral blood. The receptor set was obtained from a man aged 65 to 79 with COVID-19, enrolled during active disease.

The chain uses TRBV10-2 and TRBJ2-7; unclear D gene. V lost 6 bases and J lost 2, with 11 bases in between. Germline V CDR1 and CDR2: WSHSY, SAAADI. This CDR3 spans 13 amino acids. The CDR3 coding sequence is TGCGCCAGCAGGCGGCCCACCCCCTACGAGCAGTACTTC. Amino acids: CASRRPTPYEQYF.

This clone turned up a few times. V and J are TRBV11-2 and TRBJ1-3; D not certain. CDR3 size: 16 residues. Trimming shortened V by 1 base and J by 2 bases, and 12 bases separated the two germline ends. Germline loops: CDR1 SGHAT, CDR2 FQNNGV. The CDR3 sequence: CASSLGRALTGNTIYF. The CDR3 DNA reads as TGTGCCAGCAGCTTAGGGAGGGCGCTCACTGGAAACACCATATATTTT.

The chain links TRBV2 to TRBJ1-1; possibly TRBD1 for D (5 bases). Trimming pared 7 bases from V and 1 base from J, leaving 13 bases between. Germline V lookup: CDR1 SNHLY, CDR2 FYNNEI. This CDR3 has 14 amino acids. CDR3 sequence (DNA): TGTGCCAGCAACGACAGACCATCGAACACTGAAGCTTTCTTT. Amino acid sequence: CASNDRPSNTEAFF.

In its sample, this clone was seen once. The chain combines TRBV11-3 with TRBJ2-1; 10 nucleotides align to TRBD1. CDR3 length: 16 residues. The junction had 4 bases not matched to a gene; V was cut back by 5 bases and J by 0 bases. Looked up from germline, CDR1 is SGHNT and CDR2 is YENEEA. The CDR3 sequence: CASSTRDRGSYNEQFF. The CDR3 DNA reads TGTGCCAGCAGCACCCGGGACAGGGGCTCCTACAATGAGCAGTTCTTC. The variable domain in full, completed from reference TRBV11-3 and TRBJ2-1, reads EAGVVQSPRYKIIEKKQPVAFWCNPISGHNTLYWYLQNLGQGPELLIRYENEEAVDDSQLPKDRFSAERLKGVDSTLKIQPAELGDSAVYLCASSTRDRGSYNEQFFGPGTRLTVL.

The rearrangement uses TRBV6-1 and TRBJ2-6; D remains unclear. The CDR3 is 18 residues long. Trimming pared 1 base from V and 0 bases from J, leaving 13 bases between. Germline lookup yields CDR1 MNHNS and CDR2 SASEGT. The CDR3 bases are TGTGCCAGCAGTGAAGTCAGTCCGTCTAGCTCTGGGGCCAACGTCCTGACTTTC. Amino acid sequence: CASSEVSPSSSGANVLTF.

This sequence joins TRBV7-2 and TRBJ1-3; TRBD1 is a possible D gene (5 bases). Between the trimmed V and J ends, which lost 5 bases and 0 bases, there was a span of 14 bases. In germline, CDR1 is SGHTA, CDR2 FQGNSA. The CDR3 is made up of 16 amino acids. CDR3 residues: CASSTSGVYSGNTIYF. CDR3 nucleotides: TGTGCCAGCAGCACTTCGGGGGTTTACTCTGGAAACACCATATATTTT.

V gene TRBV19 combines with J gene TRBJ1-4; D is undetermined. Germline CDR1 and CDR2: LNHDA and SQIVND (reference sequence). V lost 9 bases, J lost 4 bases, and 15 bases lay in between. The CDR3 is made up of 14 amino acids. In DNA, the CDR3 is TGTGCCAGCCGCGCCGCGCGCCTTAATGAAAAACTGTTTTTT. Its translation: CASRAARLNEKLFF.

This clone appeared a few times. CDR3 protein: CASSQPGQGRPEQFF. The CDR3 nucleotides are TGTGCCAGCAGTCAACCGGGACAGGGGAGGCCTGAGCAGTTCTTC. The chain uses TRBV11-3 and TRBJ2-1; TRBD1 agrees at 10 bases. The CDR3 has 15 amino acids. V shed 6 bases, J shed 9 bases, and the junction held 11 bases outside the gene matches. Germline V gives CDR1 SGHNT, CDR2 YENEEA.

The table lists this clone with a few counts. V and J are TRBV7-9 and TRBJ1-5; a possible D gene is TRBD1 (5 bases). This CDR3 has 16 residues. Germline CDR1 is SEHNR and CDR2 is FQNEAQ (reference sequence). V lost 0 bases and J 1 base, leaving 10 bases between the germline ends. The CDR3 loop reads CASSLATGGSNQPQHF. The CDR3 DNA follows: TGTGCCAGCAGCTTAGCGACGGGGGGAAGCAATCAGCCCCAGCATTTT. Full variable domain (missing parts from reference TRBV7-9 and TRBJ1-5): DTGVSQNPRHKITKRGQNVTFRCDPISEHNRLYWYRQTLGQGPEFLTYFQNEAQLEKSRLLSDRFSAERPKGSFSTLEIQRTEQGDSAMYLCASSLATGGSNQPQHFGDGTRLSIL.

V is TRBV9 and J is TRBJ2-7, with 10 bases fitting TRBD2. Germline loops: CDR1 SGDLS, CDR2 YYNGEE. The CDR3 spans 17 residues. V gave up 0 bases and J gave up 2 bases; unmatched junction bases: 8. CDR3 sequence reads: CASSVAPALAGAYEQYF. DNA for the CDR3: TGTGCCAGCAGCGTAGCCCCCGCCCTAGCGGGAGCCTACGAGCAGTACTTC.

The chain links TRBV2 to TRBJ1-2; D is unclear. Germline CDR1 is SNHLY and CDR2 is FYNNEI. The CDR3 sequence is 12 residues long. Trimming pared 6 bases from V and 3 bases from J, leaving 8 bases between. CDR3 amino acids: CASSHRDYGYTF. CDR3 coding DNA: TGTGCCAGCAGCCACAGAGACTATGGCTACACCTTC.

The V call is TRBV7-2, the J call TRBJ1-1; D is unresolved. Germline V CDR1 and CDR2: SGHTA, FQGNSA. V was pared by 5 bases and J by 1 base, with 5 bases between. This CDR3 has 12 amino acids. In nucleotides, the CDR3 is TGTGCCAGCAGCCGGGGGAACACTGAAGCTTTCTTT. It specifies CASSRGNTEAFF.

The chain recombines TRBV6-2 or TRBV6-3 with TRBJ2-3; tentative D call: TRBD1 (5 bases). V lost 2 bases and J 1 base, leaving 13 bases between the germline ends. This CDR3 is 16 amino acids long. Germline V lookup: CDR1 MNHEY, CDR2 SVGEGT. The CDR3 loop reads CASSYKSPRGTDTQYF. CDR3 sequence (DNA): TGTGCCAGCAGTTACAAGAGCCCCAGGGGCACAGATACGCAGTATTTT.

CDR3 protein: CASRDTGGGGANVLTF. CDR3 DNA: TGTGCCAGCAGAGACACAGGGGGCGGTGGGGCCAACGTCCTGACTTTC. The rearrangement uses TRBV7-9 and TRBJ2-6; 9 bases fit TRBD1. The CDR3 sequence is 16 residues long. Per the germline V gene, CDR1 is SEHNR and CDR2 is FQNEAQ (reference sequence). The junction had 6 bases not matched to a gene; V was cut back by 6 bases and J by 3 bases.

V gene TRBV5-8 combines with J gene TRBJ2-7, with a tentative D call TRBD2 (6 bases). The germline CDR1 and CDR2 sequences are SGHTS and YDEGEE. Trimming shortened V by 3 bases and J by 1 base, and 11 bases separated the two germline ends. The CDR3 has 14 amino acids. CDR3 coding DNA: TGTGCCAGCAGCTCGGGGGTCGGATCCTACGAGCAGTACTTC. Its protein is CASSSGVGSYEQYF.

The rearrangement joins TRBV6-4 to TRBJ2-7; D is possibly TRBD2 (6 bases). Per germline, CDR1 MRHNA and CDR2 SNTAGT. The V end was cut by 6 bases, the J end by 4 bases, with 16 bases between. The CDR3 has 14 amino acids. CDR3 DNA sequence: TGTGCCAGCAGGGCCGGGACTCTCATTTACGAGCAGTACTTC. Protein: CASRAGTLIYEQYF.

The J gene is TRBJ1-1, the V gene TRBV6-2 or TRBV6-3; perhaps TRBD1 as D (6 bases). Germline V lookup: CDR1 MNHEY, CDR2 SVGEGT. The CDR3 has 15 amino acids. V was trimmed by 6 bases and J by 0 bases, leaving 14 bases between them. CDR3 amino acids: CASSRDDRMNTEAFF. The CDR3 nucleotides read TGTGCCAGCAGCCGCGATGACAGGATGAACACTGAAGCTTTCTTT.

This chain uses TRBV28 with TRBJ2-7; D gene ambiguous. The CDR3 sequence is 16 residues long. V lost 4 bases to trimming and J lost 3 bases, with 19 bases between them. Germline V gene lookup returns CDR1 MDHEN and CDR2 SYDVKM. In DNA, the CDR3 is TGTGCCAGCAGTTCCCTAGAACCCGATACAAACTACGAGCAGTACTTC. This gives the protein CASSSLEPDTNYEQYF.

The rearrangement uses TRBV2 and TRBJ2-7; 7 bases fit TRBD1. Germline CDR1 reads SNHLY; CDR2 reads FYNNEI. Trimming at V came to 4 bases and at J to 9 bases, leaving 15 bases not matched to a gene. This CDR3 has 15 residues. The CDR3 DNA sequence: TGTGCCAGCAGTGTCGCAAGGGGGCATGGTACGAGGCAGTACTTC. This gives the protein CASSVARGHGTRQYF.

This clone came up a few times. The chain combines TRBV6-4 with TRBJ2-5, with 11 positions matching TRBD2. The ends lost 4 bases at V and 2 bases at J; junction bases unmatched: 12. From germline, CDR1 is MRHNA and CDR2 SNTAGT. The CDR3 contains 18 residues. The CDR3 coding sequence is TGTGCCAGCAGTGCCAGTCTAGCGGGAGGCCGGGGGCAAGAGACCCAGTACTTC. Protein: CASSASLAGGRGQETQYF.

The table lists this clone with many counts. The same CDR3 arises from other DNA sequences in this sample as well. The rearrangement uses TRBV3-1 (or the pseudogene TRBV3-2) and TRBJ1-5; 10 nucleotides agree with TRBD1. This CDR3 has 14 amino acids. CDR1 is LGHDT, CDR2 YNNKEL, per germline (reference sequence). V gave up 4 bases and J gave up 7 bases; unmatched junction bases: 4. Here the CDR3 reads CASSLGTGVQPQHF. CDR3 sequence (DNA): TGTGCCAGCAGCCTTGGGACAGGGGTGCAGCCCCAGCATTTT.

The rearrangement joins TRBV3-1 (or the pseudogene TRBV3-2) to TRBJ2-7; D possibly corresponds to TRBD2 (6 bases). This CDR3 is built from 13 residues. Germline CDR1 and CDR2: LGHDT and YNNKEL (reference sequence). Deletions cut 0 bases from V and 8 bases from J, with 11 bases between. CDR3 in DNA: TGTGCCAGCAGCCAAGATCGAGGAGGGAAGCAGTACTTC. Encoded protein: CASSQDRGGKQYF.

The rearrangement joins TRBV5-1 to TRBJ2-5; 10 bases are shared with TRBD2. V was pared by 3 bases and J by 3 bases, with 5 bases of the junction left unmatched. CDR1 is SGHRS, CDR2 YFSETQ, per germline. The CDR3 length is 15 residues. CDR3 DNA: TGCGCCAGCAGCTCTAGCGGGGGTAGTGAAGAGACCCAGTACTTC. Its protein product is CASSSSGGSEETQYF.

This chain joins TRBV25-1 and TRBJ2-2; maybe TRBD2 (5 bases). Germline V gene lookup returns CDR1 MGHDK and CDR2 SYGVNS. This CDR3 comprises 15 residues. Trimming took 2 bases from V and 0 from J, leaving 7 bases between them. The CDR3 reads CASSETGSNTGELFF. CDR3 nucleotides: TGTGCCAGCAGTGAAACGGGATCGAACACCGGGGAGCTGTTTTTT.

This clone was counted ten times or more. J is TRBJ1-2 and V is TRBV7-9, with TRBD1 matching over 7 bases. The CDR3 totals 16 residues. The trim removed 4 bases at V and 0 bases at J, leaving 8 bases unmatched. Germline V CDR1 and CDR2: SEHNR, FQNEAQ (reference sequence). The CDR3 DNA reads TGTGCCAGCAGCTCTACCGGACAGGAAGCTAACTATGGCTACACCTTC. Translation gives CASSSTGQEANYGYTF. Supplemented by reference TRBV7-9 and TRBJ1-2, the full variable domain reads DTGVSQNPRHKITKRGQNVTFRCDPISEHNRLYWYRQTLGQGPEFLTYFQNEAQLEKSRLLSDRFSAERPKGSFSTLEIQRTEQGDSAMYLCASSSTGQEANYGYTFGSGTRLTVV.

The J gene is TRBJ2-3, the V gene TRBV5-4; 12 bases align to TRBD2. Germline CDR1 is SGHNT and CDR2 is YYREEE (reference sequence). The CDR3 has 15 amino acids. The trim removed 4 bases at V and 3 bases at J, leaving 3 bases unmatched. The chain's CDR3 is CASSTSGRMTDTQYF. CDR3 nucleotide sequence: TGTGCCAGCAGCACTAGCGGGAGGATGACAGATACGCAGTATTTT.

The chain links TRBV7-3 to TRBJ2-7; 12 bases match TRBD2. Germline values: CDR1 SGHTA, CDR2 FQGTGA. V dropped 4 bases and J dropped 3; count of bases not matched to a gene: 4. The CDR3 sequence is 15 residues long. CDR3 DNA: TGTGCCAGCAGCTCCGGACTAGCGGGGCGCTACGAGCAGTACTTC. This codes for CASSSGLAGRYEQYF.

This chain connects TRBV6-2 or TRBV6-3 to TRBJ1-1, with D maybe TRBD1 (5 bases). Trimming stripped 6 bases from V and 4 bases from J, with 21 bases between. The CDR3 has 16 amino acids. In germline, CDR1 is MNHEY, CDR2 SVGEGT. The DNA of the CDR3 is TGTGCCAGCAGCTCCGGGACCCCGGGAGCAGGCACTGAAGCTTTCTTT. It encodes CASSSGTPGAGTEAFF.

The chain is built from TRBV4-3 and TRBJ2-7; TRBD2 matches 9 bases. Germline lookup yields CDR1 LGHNA and CDR2 YSLEER. V lost 1 base and J lost 2; bases outside the gene matches: 6. The CDR3 length is 16 residues. CDR3 sequence reads: CASSQVWASGAYEQYF. The CDR3, as DNA: TGCGCCAGCAGCCAAGTATGGGCTAGCGGGGCCTACGAGCAGTACTTC.